Sequencing of this T cell receptor beta chain was carried out in a study of cytomegalovirus exposure and HLA in healthy donors. Across the study: Among several hundred genotyped donors, around 81% fell in the Caucasian-associated ancestry cluster.

60 Vbeta and 13 Jbeta primers were used in PCR. Generated by immunoSEQ multiplex PCR, the TCRdb table keeps only in-frame clones and is missing some. The sample lists under 150,000 clones, about 79% seen once, with 2% to 3% in the top ten. At the time of sampling, donors were nominally healthy, though unrecorded immune exposures were likely. Germline V lookup: CDR1 SGHDT, CDR2 YYEEEE. This CDR3 is 12 amino acids long. V lost 9 bases and J 5 bases, leaving 14 bases between the germline ends. This TCR came from a woman between 18 and 30 years old in good health and CMV-seronegative. Sequences were obtained from PBMCs. The chain joins TRBV5-6 to TRBJ2-5; D possibly corresponds to TRBD1 (8 bases). The CDR3 DNA reads TGTGCCACCGACAGGGGAGGGGAGACCCAGTACTTC. This encodes CATDRGGETQYF.